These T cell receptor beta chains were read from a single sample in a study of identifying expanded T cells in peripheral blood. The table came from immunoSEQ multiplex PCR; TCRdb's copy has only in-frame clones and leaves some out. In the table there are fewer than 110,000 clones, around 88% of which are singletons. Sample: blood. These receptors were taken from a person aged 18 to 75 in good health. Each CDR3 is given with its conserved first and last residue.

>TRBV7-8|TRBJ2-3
CASSREALAGGISTDTQYF
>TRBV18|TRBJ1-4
CASSPFEGTTNEKLFF
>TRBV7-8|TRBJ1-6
CASSLVRQGVGSPLHF
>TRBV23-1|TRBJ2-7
CASSQRQGRAYEQYF
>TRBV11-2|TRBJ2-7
CASSLDLGVREQYF
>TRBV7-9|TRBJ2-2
CASSSRRGGHAGTGELFF
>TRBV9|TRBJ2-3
CASSARDPVIADTQYF
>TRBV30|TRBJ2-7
CAWSLPTGYEQYF
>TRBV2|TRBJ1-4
CASSDRQGAEKLFF
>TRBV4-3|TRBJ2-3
CASSQRTSGGGTDTQYF
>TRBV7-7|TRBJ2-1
CASSLDQGDEQFF
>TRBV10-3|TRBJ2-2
CAISDGLAGNTGELFF
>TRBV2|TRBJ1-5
CASSEAATGPIHF
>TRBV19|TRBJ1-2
CASSILQVAGYGYTF
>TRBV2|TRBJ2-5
CASSGVRQGGTQYF
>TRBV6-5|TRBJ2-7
CASSRGGTSSYEQYF
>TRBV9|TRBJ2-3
CASSVDGHSTDTQYF
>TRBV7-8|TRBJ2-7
CASSLKGSETDLPYEQYF
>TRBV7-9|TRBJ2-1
CASSLGTGLNEQFF
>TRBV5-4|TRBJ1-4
CASSSGGSTAEKLFF